The clone carrying this T cell receptor beta chain was seen more than once but under ten times. Antigen specificity is unknown. This entry comes from a study of vaccination and CD4 T cells after COVID-19. Study summary: Post-vaccine sample collection happened at a median of approximately 79 days after dose two, ranging 14 to 241.

CDR1 is MNHNS, CDR2 SASEGT, per germline. V lost 8 bases, J lost 0 bases, and 8 bases stayed unmatched. The CDR3 has 15 residues. Cultured CD4+ T-cell DNA underwent Oncomine TCR Beta short-read sequencing. TCRdb re-derived calls from the PCR reads in MiXCR, one entry per CDR3 protein. The repertoire has about 15,000 distinct CDR3 sequences, 52% of them found once; the top ten carry 6% to 9%. Noted treatment: approximately 11-day PBMC culture with coronavirus spike peptide pools or control peptides (ViraFEST assay). Days 3 and 7 saw half the medium replaced with fresh IL-2 medium. Sequenced input: CD4+ T cells from blood, cultured in vitro. The gene calls are TRBV6-1 and TRBJ2-3; 7 bases align to TRBD2. This receptor was taken from a human donor who had recovered from COVID-19. The DNA of the CDR3 is TGTGCCAGCCCGGGACTATCTCTCAGCACAGATACGCAGTATTTT. Protein sequence: CASPGLSLSTDTQYF.